This TCR beta chain was recovered during a study of cytomegalovirus exposure and HLA in healthy donors. About the research overall: The approximately 110 validation repertoires were reported in a later analysis to have been generated on the same platform as the roughly 670 first-cohort repertoires. The study, taken as a whole, reports: In the 130 or so validation repertoires, just under 95% of cluster scores exceeded 0, per a later analysis.

Using immunoSEQ multiplex PCR, the repertoire was profiled, and TCRdb retains in-frame clones only, with some absent. The repertoire has fewer than 400,000 clones, about nine tenths of them found once; the top ten carry roughly 0.8%. The sample holds one count of this clone. The target antigen is unknown. This TCR was recovered from a woman aged 18-29 years in good health and CMV-seronegative. Material for sequencing was PBMCs.

The CDR3 spells CATRLDRYSYNEQFF. As DNA, the CDR3 is TGTGCCACTCGCCTTGACAGGTACTCCTACAATGAGCAGTTCTTC. This chain links TRBV6-5 with TRBJ2-1; maybe TRBD1 (6 bases). In germline, CDR1 is MNHEY, CDR2 SVGAGI. V lost 10 bases to trimming and J lost 0 bases, with 16 bases between them. This CDR3 comprises 15 residues.